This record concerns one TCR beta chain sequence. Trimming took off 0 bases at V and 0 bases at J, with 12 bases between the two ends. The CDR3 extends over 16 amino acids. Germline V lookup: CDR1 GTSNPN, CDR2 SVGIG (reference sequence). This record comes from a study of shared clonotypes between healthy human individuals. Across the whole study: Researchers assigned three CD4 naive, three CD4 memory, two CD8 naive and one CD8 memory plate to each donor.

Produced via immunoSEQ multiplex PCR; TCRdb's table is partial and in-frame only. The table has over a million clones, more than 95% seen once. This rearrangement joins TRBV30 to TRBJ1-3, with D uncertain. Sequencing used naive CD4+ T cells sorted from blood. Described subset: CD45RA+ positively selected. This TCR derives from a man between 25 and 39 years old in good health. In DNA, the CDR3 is TGTGCCTGGAGTGTCGCCGCCCGGGCCTCTGGAAACACCATATATTTT. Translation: CAWSVAARASGNTIYF.